Listed below are T cell receptor beta chains from one sample, sequenced in a study of control samples from healthy donors and cancer patients. TCRdb's copy holds only in-frame clones and misses some; the assay was immunoSEQ multiplex PCR. The sample records around 130,000 clones, 91% being singletons. Sequenced input: blood. The receptors were gathered from a man between 18 and 35 years old in good health. The CDR3 runs from the conserved cysteine through the conserved F or W. Fields, in order: D gene, V gene, J gene, clone size, CDR3 DNA, CDR3 protein. A D gene is named only where the DNA matches it firmly. Expanded clones are given a class, and other clones once, few, many or no size at all.

NA	TRBV13	TRBJ2-1	NA	TGTGCCAGCAGCTTAGACGGGGGGCGATACAATGAGCAGTTCTTC	CASSLDGGRYNEQFF
NA	TRBV6-1	TRBJ1-5	NA	TGTGCCAGCAGTGAAGCCACAGCGTCGAATCAGCCCCAGCATTTT	CASSEATASNQPQHF
TRBD1	TRBV29-1	TRBJ1-2	few	TGCAGCGTTGAAAGAGGAAGGACAGGGGGAGCTAACTATGGCTACACCTTC	CSVERGRTGGANYGYTF
NA	TRBV18	TRBJ2-7	NA	TGTGCCAGCTCGGGAGGGGGCGAGCAGTACTTC	CASSGGGEQYF
NA	TRBV4-1	TRBJ1-4	NA	TGCGCCAGCAGCCAAGATACCAGGGGCGAAAAACTGTTTTTT	CASSQDTRGEKLFF
NA	TRBV7-9	TRBJ1-6	NA	TGTGCCAGCAGCTCCGATAATTCACCCCTCCACTTT	CASSSDNSPLHF
TRBD2	TRBV4-1	TRBJ2-1	NA	TGCGCCACCCGACCGGGACTAGCGGAGAATGAGCAGTTCTTC	CATRPGLAENEQFF
TRBD2	TRBV7-2	TRBJ2-1	NA	TGTGCCAGCAGCTTAAGGGCGGGGGGCTACAATGAGCAGTTCTTC	CASSLRAGGYNEQFF
TRBD2	TRBV5-4	TRBJ2-1	NA	TGTGCCAGCAGCTTGCAACTAGCGGACAATGAGCAGTTCTTC	CASSLQLADNEQFF
TRBD2	TRBV3-1/TRBV3-2	TRBJ2-1	NA	TGTGCCAGCAGCCAAGTAGAGCGGGGGGGCCTCAATGAGCAGTTCTTC	CASSQVERGGLNEQFF
NA	TRBV11-2	TRBJ2-4	NA	TGTGCCAGCAGCTTAGGTCGACAAACCGACCAAAACATTCAGTACTTC	CASSLGRQTDQNIQYF
NA	TRBV11-2	TRBJ2-7	once	TGTGCCAGCAGCTTAGCCCCCAGGAACTCCTACGAGCAGTACTTC	CASSLAPRNSYEQYF
NA	TRBV7-9	TRBJ1-1	NA	TGTGCCAGCAGCCCGGACATCCGTGGGACTGAAGCTTTCTTT	CASSPDIRGTEAFF
TRBD1	TRBV6-6	TRBJ1-1	NA	TGTGCCAGCAGAATGGACAGGGGGCCCAACACTGAAGCTTTCTTT	CASRMDRGPNTEAFF
NA	TRBV6-5	TRBJ1-5	NA	TGTGCCAGCAGTCTGACATACAATCAGCCCCAGCATTTT	CASSLTYNQPQHF
NA	TRBV7-9	TRBJ2-3	NA	TGTGCCAGCAGCTCCGGGTCGACAGATACGCAGTATTTT	CASSSGSTDTQYF
NA	TRBV5-1	TRBJ2-7	NA	TGCGCCAGCAGCAAGGACAGCCCCCGCCACGAGCAGTACTTC	CASSKDSPRHEQYF
NA	TRBV9	TRBJ2-7	NA	TGTGCCAGCAGCGTAGACCCGCGGGGAATACGGGAGCAGTACTTC	CASSVDPRGIREQYF
NA	TRBV6-1	TRBJ1-5	once	TGTGCCAGCAGTGAACTCCCCGGGATTGGGCCCCAGCATTTT	CASSELPGIGPQHF
TRBD2	TRBV6-6	TRBJ2-5	NA	TGTGCCAGCAGCAACCGGGGGGGCCGGGAGACCCAGTACTTC	CASSNRGGRETQYF
TRBD1	TRBV7-2	TRBJ2-1	NA	TGTGCCAGCAGCCTTGACAGGGGCTCGTACAATGAGCAGTTCTTC	CASSLDRGSYNEQFF
TRBD2	TRBV5-6	TRBJ2-7	NA	TGTGCCAGCAGCGCACGAGTCGGTCTAGCGGGGGAGGGACTCTGGGAGCAGTACTTC	CASSARVGLAGEGLWEQYF
TRBD1	TRBV15	TRBJ1-2	NA	TGTGCCACCAGCCGGGACAGCCTATATGGCTACACCTTC	CATSRDSLYGYTF
NA	TRBV10-3	TRBJ1-4	NA	TGTGCCATCAGTGAGTCGGCCCAAGAGAATGAAAAACTGTTTTTT	CAISESAQENEKLFF
TRBD2	TRBV5-4	TRBJ2-3	NA	TGTGCCAGCAGCTTGCCCTCGGGGGGGAGCACAGATACGCAGTATTTT	CASSLPSGGSTDTQYF
TRBD2	TRBV4-1	TRBJ2-7	NA	TGCGCCAGCAGCCAAGCTAGCGGGCAGGATATCTACGAGCAGTACTTC	CASSQASGQDIYEQYF
TRBD1	TRBV5-6	TRBJ2-5	NA	TGTGCCAGCAGCTCCGGGACAGGGGAAGAGACCCAGTACTTC	CASSSGTGEETQYF
NA	TRBV6-1	TRBJ2-5	NA	TGTGCCAGCAGTGATCGTCCAACTCAAGAGACCCAGTACTTC	CASSDRPTQETQYF
NA	TRBV6-2/TRBV6-3	TRBJ1-5	NA	TGTGCCAGCAGTTACTCACGGGGGAATCAGCCCCAGCATTTT	CASSYSRGNQPQHF
NA	TRBV5-1	TRBJ1-4	NA	TGCGCCAGCAGCTTGGCCGGGGAAAGGGGTGGTGAAAAACTGTTTTTT	CASSLAGERGGEKLFF
TRBD2	TRBV7-2	TRBJ2-7	NA	TGTGCCAGCAGCTTAGCCGCCGGGACTAGCGGGGGAGAGCAGTACTTC	CASSLAAGTSGGEQYF
NA	TRBV12-3/TRBV12-4	TRBJ1-1	NA	TGTGCCAGCAGTTTTACCTCCAACACTGAAGCTTTCTTT	CASSFTSNTEAFF
NA	TRBV5-1	TRBJ2-7	NA	TGCGCCAGCAGCTTCCGGGACGGCTTCTCCTACGAGCAGTACTTC	CASSFRDGFSYEQYF
NA	TRBV6-6	TRBJ2-1	NA	TGTGCCAGCAGTCCCCAGGGGTTCTACAATGAGCAGTTCTTC	CASSPQGFYNEQFF
NA	TRBV12-3/TRBV12-4	TRBJ1-2	few	TGTGCCAGCAGTTTATTAGGGCGTGATGGCTACACCTTC	CASSLLGRDGYTF
NA	TRBV4-2	TRBJ2-3	once	TGTGCCAGCAGCCACCTTCCGGACACCCGGTTCTTCTTCCCAGATACGCAGTATTTT	CASSHLPDTRFFFPDTQYF
NA	TRBV18	TRBJ1-1	once	TGTGCCAGCTCACCACTAGGGGCATGGGACACTGAAGCTTTCTTT	CASSPLGAWDTEAFF
NA	TRBV4-1	TRBJ1-5	NA	TGCGCCAGCAGCCAGGGCGTCATAAATCAGCCCCAGCATTTT	CASSQGVINQPQHF
NA	TRBV30	TRBJ1-1	NA	TGTGCCTGGTACTCCGTCCGGGGTGGAACTGAAGCTTTCTTT	CAWYSVRGGTEAFF
TRBD1	TRBV29-1	TRBJ1-1	NA	TGCAGCGCTGATGCCTCACAGGGGCTGGCTTTCTTT	CSADASQGLAFF
TRBD1	TRBV10-3	TRBJ1-6	NA	TGTGCCATCAGAGATACAGGGGGCGATTCACCCCTCCACTTT	CAIRDTGGDSPLHF
NA	TRBV3-1/TRBV3-2	TRBJ2-5	NA	TGTGCCAGCAGCCACAGGGGGGGAGAGACCCAGTACTTC	CASSHRGGETQYF
NA	TRBV9	TRBJ1-5	NA	TGTGCCAGCAGCTTGGACAGTAGGTCACAGCCCCAGCATTTT	CASSLDSRSQPQHF
TRBD1	TRBV7-8	TRBJ2-2	once	TGTGCCAGCAGCCCCACACAGGGGGCGAGTTTCGCCGGGGAGCTGTTTTTT	CASSPTQGASFAGELFF
NA	TRBV13	TRBJ1-1	NA	TGTGCCAGCAGCCCCAGAGAGACGAACACTGAAGCTTTCTTT	CASSPRETNTEAFF
TRBD2	TRBV6-4	TRBJ2-1	NA	TGTGCCAGCAGCGAGAGTCCTAGCGGGGGATACAATGAGCAGTTCTTC	CASSESPSGGYNEQFF